Listed below are T cell receptor beta chains from one sample, sequenced in a study of blood T cell repertoires in COVID-19. This table comes from immunoSEQ multiplex PCR, and its TCRdb copy is limited to in-frame clones, with some not included. The sample has approximately 300,000 clones; nearly 90% are singletons. Sequenced: PBMCs or T cells enriched from blood (not recorded which). The receptor source for this set is a woman aged 18-29 years with acute COVID-19. Both conserved end residues are part of each CDR3. The listing skips clone size in some rows; elsewhere it reads once, few, many or a size class.

v_call: TRBV7-9
j_call: TRBJ2-1
clone_size: .
cdr3_length: 12
cdr3_aa: CASSKSQGEQFF

v_call: TRBV3-1/TRBV3-2
j_call: TRBJ2-5
clone_size: .
cdr3_length: 15
cdr3_aa: CASSQAPSSQETQYF

v_call: TRBV6-5
j_call: TRBJ2-1
clone_size: .
cdr3_length: 12
cdr3_aa: CASEPFDNEQFF

v_call: TRBV5-1
j_call: TRBJ2-7
clone_size: .
cdr3_length: 15
cdr3_aa: CASSLGGTASYEQYF

v_call: TRBV9
j_call: TRBJ2-2
clone_size: once
cdr3_length: 16
cdr3_aa: CASSGKTGWGTGELFF

v_call: TRBV18
j_call: TRBJ2-7
clone_size: .
cdr3_length: 13
cdr3_aa: CASSPQRAHEQYF

v_call: TRBV7-2
j_call: TRBJ2-7
clone_size: .
cdr3_length: 14
cdr3_aa: CASSLVTDAGEQYF

v_call: TRBV21-1
j_call: TRBJ1-1
clone_size: .
cdr3_length: 15
cdr3_aa: CASSKRRTSGTEAFF

v_call: TRBV27
j_call: TRBJ2-1
clone_size: .
cdr3_length: 16
cdr3_aa: CASLSLSDRVYNEQFF

v_call: TRBV19
j_call: TRBJ1-1
clone_size: .
cdr3_length: 15
cdr3_aa: CASSIKAGMNTEAFF

v_call: TRBV5-1
j_call: TRBJ1-1
clone_size: .
cdr3_length: 15
cdr3_aa: CASSARTDRSSEAFF

v_call: TRBV12-3/TRBV12-4
j_call: TRBJ2-7
clone_size: .
cdr3_length: 12
cdr3_aa: CASSFTVGEQYF

v_call: TRBV19
j_call: TRBJ1-1
clone_size: once
cdr3_length: 15
cdr3_aa: CASSVPGGARTEAFF

v_call: TRBV7-2
j_call: TRBJ2-5
clone_size: .
cdr3_length: 17
cdr3_aa: CASSLRRASGVGETQYF

v_call: TRBV11-2
j_call: TRBJ2-1
clone_size: .
cdr3_length: 14
cdr3_aa: CASRVGGGYNEQFF

v_call: TRBV19
j_call: TRBJ1-1
clone_size: .
cdr3_length: 13
cdr3_aa: CAATGQKNTEAFF

v_call: TRBV21-1
j_call: TRBJ2-7
clone_size: once
cdr3_length: 16
cdr3_aa: CASSKDNSGSSYEQYF

v_call: TRBV27
j_call: TRBJ1-2
clone_size: .
cdr3_length: 15
cdr3_aa: CASSPMGQDNYGYTF

v_call: TRBV7-8
j_call: TRBJ1-5
clone_size: .
cdr3_length: 17
cdr3_aa: CASSLGSIFNSNQPQHF

v_call: TRBV18
j_call: TRBJ1-3
clone_size: .
cdr3_length: 16
cdr3_aa: CASSPVDSSSGNTIYF

v_call: TRBV4-2
j_call: TRBJ2-3
clone_size: .
cdr3_length: 19
cdr3_aa: CASSQLWASGRTGTDTQYF

v_call: TRBV19
j_call: TRBJ1-5
clone_size: .
cdr3_length: 16
cdr3_aa: CASSIGRDRHNQPQHF

v_call: TRBV19
j_call: TRBJ2-2
clone_size: .
cdr3_length: 15
cdr3_aa: CASLSGRAKVGELFF

v_call: TRBV6-5
j_call: TRBJ1-4
clone_size: .
cdr3_length: 14
cdr3_aa: CASSRTGGSEKLFF

v_call: TRBV19
j_call: TRBJ2-3
clone_size: .
cdr3_length: 15
cdr3_aa: CASSMESIRRDTQYF

v_call: TRBV9
j_call: TRBJ1-1
clone_size: .
cdr3_length: 13
cdr3_aa: CASSESQGTEAFF

v_call: TRBV19
j_call: TRBJ2-3
clone_size: .
cdr3_length: 15
cdr3_aa: CASSMGGVGTDTQYF

v_call: TRBV5-1
j_call: TRBJ1-1
clone_size: .
cdr3_length: 14
cdr3_aa: CASSWATSNTEAFF

v_call: TRBV18
j_call: TRBJ1-4
clone_size: .
cdr3_length: 15
cdr3_aa: CASSPRATTNEKLFF

v_call: TRBV2
j_call: TRBJ1-3
clone_size: .
cdr3_length: 12
cdr3_aa: CASSETRNTIYF

v_call: TRBV28
j_call: TRBJ2-3
clone_size: .
cdr3_length: 15
cdr3_aa: CASSPMTDLTDTQYF

v_call: TRBV28
j_call: TRBJ1-2
clone_size: .
cdr3_length: 15
cdr3_aa: CASSPVGGPNYGYTF

v_call: TRBV19
j_call: TRBJ1-2
clone_size: .
cdr3_length: 18
cdr3_aa: CASSDTGIVWLKNYGYTF

v_call: TRBV28
j_call: TRBJ2-3
clone_size: .
cdr3_length: 15
cdr3_aa: CASSPPGLSTDTQYF

v_call: TRBV5-1
j_call: TRBJ1-3
clone_size: .
cdr3_length: 15
cdr3_aa: CASSDRGGSGNTIYF

v_call: TRBV28
j_call: TRBJ1-2
clone_size: .
cdr3_length: 13
cdr3_aa: CAIRTGPSYGYTF

v_call: TRBV10-3
j_call: TRBJ1-6
clone_size: .
cdr3_length: 14
cdr3_aa: CAASGGMENSPLHF

v_call: TRBV4-1
j_call: TRBJ2-1
clone_size: few
cdr3_length: 15
cdr3_aa: CASSHPSDFYNEQFF

v_call: TRBV5-1
j_call: TRBJ1-6
clone_size: .
cdr3_length: 14
cdr3_aa: CASRSGFTVGPLHF

v_call: TRBV3-1/TRBV3-2
j_call: TRBJ2-2
clone_size: .
cdr3_length: 16
cdr3_aa: CASSPQAGEGTGELFF

v_call: TRBV27
j_call: TRBJ1-6
clone_size: .
cdr3_length: 16
cdr3_aa: CASRPRGRVYNSPLHF

v_call: TRBV6-6
j_call: TRBJ1-2
clone_size: .
cdr3_length: 15
cdr3_aa: CASSKPNGQPYGYTF